This TCR beta chain was sequenced in a study of blood T cell repertoires in COVID-19. Libraries were prepared by immunoSEQ multiplex PCR; TCRdb keeps only in-frame clonotypes and omits some of them. The table shows about 400,000 clones, with about 86% occurring only once. This clonotype was obtained from a woman between 50 and 59 years old who had recovered from COVID-19. Source material: PBMCs or T cells enriched from blood (not recorded which).

The CDR3 DNA sequence: TGTGCCACCAGTGGCGGCCTAGCGGGGGGCGGTGGCACCGGGGAGCTGTTTTTT. It codes for CATSGGLAGGGGTGELFF. The rearrangement links TRBV24-1 to TRBJ2-2, with TRBD2 matching over 11 bases. J was trimmed by 4 bases and V by 5 bases; bases with no gene match: 11. There are 18 residues in the CDR3. The germline V gene encodes CDR1 KGHDR and CDR2 SFDVKD.